This is a list of T cell receptor beta chains from one sample in a study of shared clonotypes between healthy human individuals. Sequencing was performed with immunoSEQ multiplex PCR; in TCRdb, only in-frame clones are kept and a portion is missing. The sample consists of about 1 million clones, roughly 70% of them appearing once. What was sequenced was memory CD4+ T cells sorted from blood. All receptors derive from a man aged 18 to 35 in good health. CDR3s include the opening cysteine and the closing phenylalanine or tryptophan. The D gene is left open where the match is weak. The listing skips clone size in some rows; elsewhere it reads once, few, many or a size class.

TRBJ2-4	TRBV7-9	.	.	TGTGCCAGCAGCTTAGCGCTTCTGGGGGTGACGGGCAAAAACATTCAGTACTTC	CASSLALLGVTGKNIQYF
TRBJ2-5	TRBV9	.	.	TGTGCCAGCAGCGTAGAGGGAGCCTCCGAGACCCAGTACTTC	CASSVEGASETQYF
TRBJ1-6	TRBV9	.	TRBD1	TGTGCCAGCAGCCCCCAGGGGGGGGTCTATTCACCCCTCCACTTT	CASSPQGGVYSPLHF
TRBJ2-1	TRBV21-1	once	.	TGTGCCAGCAGCAAAGCCCTAGGAGGGGGGGACAATGAGCAGTTCTTC	CASSKALGGGDNEQFF
TRBJ1-6	TRBV30	.	TRBD1	TGTGCCGTGGACAGGGGTGGCTATAATTCACCCCTCCACTTT	CAVDRGGYNSPLHF
TRBJ2-7	TRBV5-1	.	TRBD2	TGCGCCAGCAGCTATAGCGGGGGGAGCTCCTACGAGCAGTACTTC	CASSYSGGSSYEQYF
TRBJ2-5	TRBV9	.	.	TGTGCCAGCAGCGTAGCGCAGGGGGGGGAGACCCAGTACTTC	CASSVAQGGETQYF
TRBJ1-6	TRBV27	.	.	TGTGCCAGCAGTGCCAGGGAAGGAGAATCACCCCTCCACTTT	CASSAREGESPLHF
TRBJ1-3	TRBV5-1	.	TRBD1	TGCGCCAGCAGCTTGGCAGGGGGCGCCTATGGGAACACCATATATTTT	CASSLAGGAYGNTIYF
TRBJ2-1	TRBV2	.	.	TGTGCCAATTCACCCGGGGCTTCTGCCTCCTACAATGAGCAGTTCTTC	CANSPGASASYNEQFF
TRBJ2-2	TRBV9	.	TRBD2	TGTGCCAGCAGCGTAGAGCGGGGTGGGCTGTTTTTT	CASSVERGGLFF
TRBJ2-5	TRBV6-5	.	.	TGTGCCAGCAGTTACGGGACAAAAGAGACCCAGTACTTC	CASSYGTKETQYF
TRBJ1-2	TRBV27	.	TRBD1	TGTGCCAGCAGCGGGGACAGGGTCGGAGGCTACACCTTC	CASSGDRVGGYTF
TRBJ1-1	TRBV18	.	.	TGTGCCAGCTCACCATGGCAGGACAACGAAGCTTTCTTT	CASSPWQDNEAFF
TRBJ2-7	TRBV18	many	.	TGTGCCAGCTCACCAAATGGTTACGAGCAGTACTTC	CASSPNGYEQYF
TRBJ2-1	TRBV5-1	.	TRBD2	TGCGCCAGCAAGGGTAGCGGGGGTACCGGGTCCTACAATGAGCAGTTCTTC	CASKGSGGTGSYNEQFF
TRBJ2-1	TRBV4-3	.	.	TGCGCCAGCAGCCAAGATAATATGCCCTCAGTGGATGAGCAGTTCTTC	CASSQDNMPSVDEQFF
TRBJ2-1	TRBV19	once	TRBD1	TGTGCCAGTAGCACGGGACAGGTCTACAATGAGCAGTTCTTC	CASSTGQVYNEQFF
TRBJ2-1	TRBV5-6	.	TRBD2	TGTGCCAGCAGCACCGGGACTAGCGGGAGTTGGGAGCAGTTCTTC	CASSTGTSGSWEQFF
TRBJ2-7	TRBV28	.	.	TGTGCCAGCAGTCCCGCAGGGGGGGGGTACTATTACGAGCAGTACTTC	CASSPAGGGYYYEQYF
TRBJ2-2	TRBV19	once	.	TGTGCCAGTAGTATAGACGGAACCGGGGAGCTGTTTTTT	CASSIDGTGELFF
TRBJ1-6	TRBV19	.	.	TGTGCCAGTAGTATCAGGACAGTAGTTTCACCCCTCCACTTT	CASSIRTVVSPLHF
TRBJ2-7	TRBV27	.	.	TGTGCCAGCAGTTTAGAAGGCAGTAGTGGAAACTACGAGCAGTACTTC	CASSLEGSSGNYEQYF
TRBJ1-2	TRBV4-3	.	.	TGCGCCAGCAGCCAAGACGGTCCGGGTTCAGGCGGCTACACCTTC	CASSQDGPGSGGYTF
TRBJ1-2	TRBV19	.	.	TGTGCCAGTAGTATCGTAGGCAACTATGGCTACACCTTC	CASSIVGNYGYTF
TRBJ2-3	TRBV5-4	.	TRBD1	TGTGCCAGCAGTGGACAGGTGGCAGATACGCAGTATTTT	CASSGQVADTQYF
TRBJ2-3	TRBV5-6	once	.	TGTGCCAGCAGCTTGGATATCGGGGGCGCAGATACGCAGTATTTT	CASSLDIGGADTQYF
TRBJ1-2	TRBV5-4	once	.	TGTGCCAGCAGCTTGGAAGGCAGCAATTCCTATGGCTACACCTTC	CASSLEGSNSYGYTF
TRBJ2-1	TRBV4-1	.	.	TGCGCCAGCAGCCAAAAGGGTCACTTCTTCTTTAACAATGAGCAGTTCTTC	CASSQKGHFFFNNEQFF
TRBJ1-4	TRBV6-1	.	.	TGTGCCAGCAGTGAAAGAGGGCAGGGGTGGGAAAAACTGTTTTTT	CASSERGQGWEKLFF
TRBJ1-6	TRBV19	.	TRBD1	TGTGCCAGTAGTATAGATGAGGGGGCGTTCGGTTCACCCCTCCACTTT	CASSIDEGAFGSPLHF
TRBJ2-1	TRBV25-1	few	.	TGTGCCAGCAAAGCGGGTTTCGTCGATGAGCAGTTCTTC	CASKAGFVDEQFF
TRBJ2-6	TRBV6-5	.	.	TGTGCCAGCAGCTCGATGGCGTCGGGGGCCAACGTCCTGACTTTC	CASSSMASGANVLTF
TRBJ2-2	TRBV4-3	.	.	TGCGCCAGCAGCCACGCCGGACCGATGAACACCGGGGAGCTGTTTTTT	CASSHAGPMNTGELFF
TRBJ2-7	TRBV5-8	.	.	TGTGCCAGCAGCCCCTATTGGGCCCGACATGAGCAGTACTTC	CASSPYWARHEQYF
TRBJ2-3	TRBV5-6	.	TRBD2	TGTGCCAGCAGGCAGTCCGGGACTAGCGCTGTGGGCACAGATACGCAGTATTTT	CASRQSGTSAVGTDTQYF
TRBJ1-2	TRBV7-9	.	.	TGTGCCAGCAGCTTACAGATCCTCCAAGGGGGTGGCTACACCTTC	CASSLQILQGGGYTF
TRBJ2-5	TRBV25-1	.	.	TGTGCCAGCAGCCATGGGGGGAGGGGGCAAGAGACCCAGTACTTC	CASSHGGRGQETQYF
TRBJ1-3	TRBV14	once	.	TGTGCCAGCAGCCTCAACTCCCCTGGAAACACCATATATTTT	CASSLNSPGNTIYF
TRBJ1-1	TRBV2	.	TRBD1	TGTGCCAGCACCTTGGACAGGCCGAACACTGAAGCTTTCTTT	CASTLDRPNTEAFF
TRBJ1-5	TRBV20-1	once	TRBD1	TGCAGTGCCCAGGGGGGGCAGCCCCAGCATTTT	CSAQGGQPQHF
TRBJ1-2	TRBV7-9	.	.	TGTGCCAGCAGCGGTCCGGGGAGTTTTGGTGGCTACACCTTC	CASSGPGSFGGYTF